The 24 T cell receptor beta chains below come from one sample, sequenced in a study of blood T cell repertoires in COVID-19. Sequencing was performed with immunoSEQ multiplex PCR; in TCRdb, only in-frame clones are kept and a portion is missing. This sample has 200,000 to 250,000 clones, with approximately 81% found just once. The specimen was peripheral blood. The receptor source for this set is a man aged 25 to 45 with active or convalescent COVID-19.

This clone has a handful of counts. J is TRBJ2-7 and V is TRBV9, with unresolved D. The CDR3 loop spans 11 amino acids. The germline gives CDR1 SGDLS, CDR2 YYNGEE. V gave up 3 bases and J gave up 3 bases, with 4 bases separating them. CDR3 amino acids: CASSARYEQYF. The CDR3 coding sequence is TGTGCCAGCAGCGCTCGCTACGAGCAGTACTTC.

The J gene is TRBJ2-7, the V gene TRBV19; TRBD2 matches at 11 bases. Germline V gene data show CDR1 as LNHDA and CDR2 as SQIVND (reference sequence). V gave up 3 bases and J gave up 4 bases; unmatched junction bases: 5. The CDR3 is 15 residues long. The CDR3 nucleotides are TGTGCCAGTAGTATGTCTAGCGGGAGGATATACGAGCAGTACTTC. Amino acid sequence: CASSMSSGRIYEQYF.

The chain uses TRBV7-9 and TRBJ2-7; TRBD1 is a possible D gene (6 bases). The germline CDR1 and CDR2 sequences are SEHNR and FQNEAQ (reference sequence). This CDR3 has 15 amino acids. V was shortened by 5 bases and J by 3 bases, with 17 bases between the two germline ends. In nucleotides, the CDR3 is TGTGCCAGCAGCCTCCGGGACACCCTCTTCTACGAGCAGTACTTC. Its translation: CASSLRDTLFYEQYF. The full variable domain, completed using reference TRBV7-9 and TRBJ2-7, is DTGVSQNPRHKITKRGQNVTFRCDPISEHNRLYWYRQTLGQGPEFLTYFQNEAQLEKSRLLSDRFSAERPKGSFSTLEIQRTEQGDSAMYLCASSLRDTLFYEQYFGPGTRLTVT.

The chain joins TRBV20-1 to TRBJ1-1; D remains ambiguous. The CDR3 loop spans 11 amino acids. With 2 bases removed from V and 1 base from J, the gap between germline ends came to 2 bases. Germline loops: CDR1 DFQATT, CDR2 SNEGSKA (reference sequence). CDR3 residues: CSARQNTEAFF. Written as DNA, the CDR3 is TGCAGTGCTAGACAGAACACTGAAGCTTTCTTT.

The V and J genes are TRBV7-8 and TRBJ1-3, with D tentatively TRBD1 (5 bases). CDR3 length equals 15 residues. Germline lookup yields CDR1 SGHVS and CDR2 FQNEAQ. Trimming removed 6 bases from V and 3 bases from J, with 15 bases in between. The DNA for the CDR3 is TGTGCCAGCAGGGCCCGGGGGGGAGTTGGAAACACCATATATTTT. Its protein product is CASRARGGVGNTIYF.

The chain joins TRBV27 to TRBJ1-6; D may be TRBD1 (6 bases). Germline V gene data show CDR1 as MNHEY and CDR2 as SMNVEV (reference sequence). V dropped 6 bases and J dropped 0 bases, with 12 bases sitting between them. The CDR3 runs 16 residues. CDR3 nucleotides: TGTGCCAGCAGCGCCCAGGGGACCTCCTATAATTCACCCCTCCACTTT. Protein: CASSAQGTSYNSPLHF.

This chain connects TRBV19 to TRBJ1-1; D unclear. The V gene lost 4 bases and the J gene lost 1 base, with 7 bases spanning the gap. Germline loops: CDR1 LNHDA, CDR2 SQIVND (reference sequence). The CDR3 has 13 amino acids. The CDR3 DNA reads as TGTGCCAGTAGTACTAAGTCGAACACTGAAGCTTTCTTT. Its protein is CASSTKSNTEAFF.

The V and J genes are TRBV28 and TRBJ2-7; D perhaps matches TRBD2 (5 bases). The CDR3 is 14 amino acids. Looked up from germline, CDR1 is MDHEN and CDR2 is SYDVKM. V was cut by 8 bases and J by 2 bases, with 16 bases left in between. CDR3 coding DNA: TGTGCCAGCGACCACCTGCGGACTCCCTACGAGCAGTACTTC. Its translation: CASDHLRTPYEQYF.

This clone was picked up one time. The chain carries TRBV29-1 and TRBJ2-7, with 7 bases identical to TRBD2. Germline trimming cut 6 bases from V and 2 bases from J; bases unmatched to any gene: 10. The CDR3 length is 14 residues. From germline, CDR1 is SQVTM and CDR2 ANQGSEA. The CDR3 region is CSVLRPGGTYEQYF. The CDR3 region has the DNA TGCAGCGTCCTCCGGCCCGGGGGGACCTACGAGCAGTACTTC.

V gene TRBV9 combines with J gene TRBJ2-2, with TRBD1 matching over 8 bases. V shed 4 bases, J shed 4 bases, and the junction held 9 bases outside the gene matches. The CDR3 extends over 16 amino acids. The germline V gene has CDR1 SGDLS and CDR2 YYNGEE. This CDR3 reads CASSLQGARGTGELFF. The CDR3, as DNA: TGTGCCAGCAGCCTTCAGGGGGCGCGGGGCACCGGGGAGCTGTTTTTT.

This rearrangement joins TRBV7-6 to TRBJ2-2, with TRBD1 identical over 7 bases. The CDR3 covers 17 residues. Germline V gives CDR1 SGHVS, CDR2 FNYEAQ. V lost 1 base and J lost 1; bases outside the gene matches: 6. Here the CDR3 DNA reads TGTGCCAGCAGCTTAGACCCGGGACAGCGGAACACCGGGGAGCTGTTTTTT. It yields the protein CASSLDPGQRNTGELFF. Full variable domain (outside the CDR3, taken from reference TRBV7-6 and TRBJ2-2): GAGVSQSPRYKVTKRGQDVALRCDPISGHVSLYWYRQALGQGPEFLTYFNYEAQQDKSGLPNDRFSAERPEGSISTLTIQRTEQRDSAMYRCASSLDPGQRNTGELFFGEGSRLTVL.

CDR3 residues: CASSKGQGSGYTF. The CDR3 DNA is TGTGCCAGCAGTAAGGGACAGGGGAGTGGCTACACCTTC. V is TRBV12-3 or TRBV12-4 and J is TRBJ1-2, with TRBD1 matching over 10 bases. CDR3 length equals 13 residues. With V trimmed by 5 bases and J by 7 bases, 4 bases remained unmatched.

The V call is TRBV24-1, the J call TRBJ2-7; TRBD1 matches at 10 bases. Looked up from germline, CDR1 is KGHDR and CDR2 is SFDVKD. J was trimmed by 6 bases and V by 4 bases; bases with no gene match: 5. The CDR3 extends over 14 amino acids. CDR3 in amino acids: CATSDPRDRGEQYF. DNA for the CDR3: TGTGCCACCAGTGACCCCCGGGACAGGGGCGAGCAGTACTTC.

The V call is TRBV19, the J call TRBJ2-3; TRBD2 matches 8 bases. Germline values: CDR1 LNHDA, CDR2 SQIVND (reference sequence). V trimming: 2 bases; J trimming: 4 bases; junction bases outside the gene matches: 2. The CDR3 has 14 residues. CDR3 nucleotides: TGTGCCAGTAGTATATATAGCGGGGCAGATACGCAGTATTTT. Encoded protein: CASSIYSGADTQYF. Together with reference TRBV19 and TRBJ2-3, the CDR3 gives the full variable domain: DGGITQSPKYLFRKEGQNVTLSCEQNLNHDAMYWYRQDPGQGLRLIYYSQIVNDFQKGDIAEGYSVSREKKESFPLTVTSAQKNPTAFYLCASSIYSGADTQYFGPGTRLTVL.

In its sample, this clone was seen a few times. The rearrangement joins TRBV19 to TRBJ1-5, with 8 bases that match TRBD1. The V segment lost 9 bases and the J segment 11 bases; nucleotides outside the gene matches: 6. The CDR3 has 11 residues. Germline-derived CDR1 and CDR2 are LNHDA and SQIVND (reference sequence). CDR3 amino acids: CASSRGLAQHF. In DNA form, the CDR3 reads TGTGCCAGCTCCAGGGGGCTGGCCCAGCATTTT.

The chain's CDR3 is CASSSAVRTYNEQFF. The DNA for the CDR3 is TGTGCCAGCAGTTCAGCGGTTAGAACCTACAATGAGCAGTTCTTC. The chain has TRBV5-5 and TRBJ2-1; D possibly corresponds to TRBD2 (5 bases). Germline assignment: CDR1 SGHKS and CDR2 YYEKEE (reference sequence). With 5 bases removed from V and 2 bases from J, the gap between germline ends came to 14 bases. CDR3 length equals 15 residues. The full variable domain, in which reference TRBV5-5 and TRBJ2-1 provide the parts outside the CDR3, is DAGVTQSPTHLIKTRGQQVTLRCSPISGHKSVSWYQQVLGQGPQFIFQYYEKEERGRGNFPDRFSARQFPNYSSELNVNALLLGDSALYLCASSSAVRTYNEQFFGPGTRLTVL.

This rearrangement joins TRBV6-2 or TRBV6-3 to TRBJ1-5, with 12 nucleotides matching TRBD1. J lost 6 bases, V lost 6 bases, and 9 bases had no gene match. This CDR3 has 16 amino acids. Germline V gives CDR1 MNHEY, CDR2 SVGEGT. The CDR3 DNA reads TGTGCCAGCAGCCGTCAGGGACAGGGGGCCGGTCAGCCCCAGCATTTT. It is translated as CASSRQGQGAGQPQHF.

The chain couples TRBV4-1 to TRBJ1-5, with 7 bases lining up with TRBD1. CDR3 length: 16 residues. Germline V gives CDR1 MGHRA, CDR2 YSYEKL. The V gene end was trimmed by 4 bases and the J gene end by 6 bases; junction bases not matched to a gene: 12. CDR3: CASSPLLTGFSQPQHF. The DNA of the CDR3 is TGCGCCAGCAGCCCACTATTGACAGGGTTCAGTCAGCCCCAGCATTTT.

This chain uses TRBV5-1 with TRBJ1-4; a weak D match, TRBD1 (6 bases). Germline V gene lookup returns CDR1 SGHRS and CDR2 YFSETQ. V lost 4 bases and J 0 bases, leaving 13 bases between the germline ends. The CDR3 has 16 residues. As DNA, the CDR3 is TGCGCCAGCAGCCCCGGACAGCGTGCAACTAATGAAAAACTGTTTTTT. Translation gives CASSPGQRATNEKLFF.

In its sample, this clone was seen once. V gene TRBV5-8 combines with J gene TRBJ1-6; D is unclear. V lost 2 bases, J lost 5 bases, and 8 bases lay in between. Germline V gene sequence: CDR1 SGHTS, CDR2 YDEGEE. The CDR3 contains 14 residues. The CDR3 region has the DNA TGTGCCAGCAGCTTAGTCCCGGATAATTCACCCCTCCACTTT. Residues: CASSLVPDNSPLHF.

The chain recombines TRBV6-2 or TRBV6-3 with TRBJ2-1; the match to TRBD1 covers 9 bases. Germline-derived CDR1 and CDR2 are MNHEY and SVGEGT. Trimming removed 5 bases from V and 9 bases from J; junction bases left unmatched: 11. The CDR3 covers 15 residues. The CDR3 is CASSRGQGWTLEQFF. CDR3 DNA sequence: TGTGCCAGCAGTCGAGGACAGGGGTGGACCCTTGAGCAGTTCTTC.

This clone appeared once. One end of the junction does not line up with germline, which may come from a read error. This rearrangement joins TRBV15 to TRBJ2-5; 8 positions agree with TRBD1. The CDR3 is made up of 14 amino acids. Germline lookup yields CDR1 LNHNV and CDR2 YYDKDF (reference sequence). CDR3 in DNA: TGTGCCACCAGCCGAGACAGGGGCCAAGAGACCCAGTACTTC. As protein: CATSRDRGQETQYF.

The CDR3 region has the DNA TGCGCCAGCAATCGATTGGACAGGGGGCCCCCTAACTATGGCTACACCTTC. The encoded protein is CASNRLDRGPPNYGYTF. The V gene is TRBV10-1, the J gene TRBJ1-2, with 11 bases lining up with TRBD1. Trimming took 7 bases from V and 0 from J; bases not matched to a gene: 10. The CDR3 has 17 residues. CDR1 WNHNN and CDR2 SYGVQD come from the germline V gene (reference sequence).

This chain links TRBV11-3 with TRBJ2-2; no clear D gene. This CDR3 is built from 13 residues. Germline V gene sequence: CDR1 SGHNT, CDR2 YENEEA. The V end was cut by 4 bases, the J end by 5 bases, with 8 bases between. The CDR3 loop reads CASSSSRTGELFF. CDR3 in DNA: TGTGCCAGCAGCTCATCGAGGACCGGGGAGCTGTTTTTT. Full variable domain (outside the CDR3, taken from reference TRBV11-3 and TRBJ2-2): EAGVVQSPRYKIIEKKQPVAFWCNPISGHNTLYWYLQNLGQGPELLIRYENEEAVDDSQLPKDRFSAERLKGVDSTLKIQPAELGDSAVYLCASSSSRTGELFFGEGSRLTVL.